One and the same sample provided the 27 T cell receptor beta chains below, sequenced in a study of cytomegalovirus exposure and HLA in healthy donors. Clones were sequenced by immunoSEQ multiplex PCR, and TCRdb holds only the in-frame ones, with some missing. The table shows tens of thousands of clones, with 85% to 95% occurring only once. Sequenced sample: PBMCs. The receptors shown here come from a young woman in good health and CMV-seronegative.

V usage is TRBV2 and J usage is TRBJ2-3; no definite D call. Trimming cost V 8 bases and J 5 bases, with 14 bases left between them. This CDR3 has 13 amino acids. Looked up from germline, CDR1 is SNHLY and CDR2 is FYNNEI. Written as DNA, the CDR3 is TGTGCCAGCGGTAACATCCTTGAAGATACGCAGTATTTT. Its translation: CASGNILEDTQYF.

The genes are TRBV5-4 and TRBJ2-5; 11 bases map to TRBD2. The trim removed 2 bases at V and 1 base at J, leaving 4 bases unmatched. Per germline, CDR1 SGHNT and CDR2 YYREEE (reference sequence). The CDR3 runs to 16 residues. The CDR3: CASSFLAGGPQETQYF. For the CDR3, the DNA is TGTGCCAGCAGCTTTCTAGCGGGAGGCCCCCAAGAGACCCAGTACTTC.

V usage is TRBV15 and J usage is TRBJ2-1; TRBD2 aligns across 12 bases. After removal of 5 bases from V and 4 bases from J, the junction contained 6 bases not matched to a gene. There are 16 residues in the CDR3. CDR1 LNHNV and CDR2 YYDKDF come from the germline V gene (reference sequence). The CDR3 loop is CATSPTSGGLYNEQFF. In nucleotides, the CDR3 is TGTGCCACCAGCCCAACTAGCGGGGGGTTATACAATGAGCAGTTCTTC.

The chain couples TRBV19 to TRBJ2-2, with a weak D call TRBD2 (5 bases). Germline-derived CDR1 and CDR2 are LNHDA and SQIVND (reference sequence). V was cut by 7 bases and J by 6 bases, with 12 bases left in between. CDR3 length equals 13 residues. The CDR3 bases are TGTGCCAGTAAGGTGGGAGCGGCCGGGGAGCTGTTTTTT. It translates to CASKVGAAGELFF.

CDR3: CASSLQAGTEAFF. CDR3 sequence (DNA): TGTGCCAGCAGTTTACAGGCAGGCACTGAAGCTTTCTTT. The rearrangement links TRBV6-5 to TRBJ1-1; D might be TRBD1 (5 bases). The CDR3 contains 13 residues. CDR1 MNHEY and CDR2 SVGAGI come from the germline V gene. V was shortened by 4 bases and J by 4 bases, with 10 bases between the two germline ends.

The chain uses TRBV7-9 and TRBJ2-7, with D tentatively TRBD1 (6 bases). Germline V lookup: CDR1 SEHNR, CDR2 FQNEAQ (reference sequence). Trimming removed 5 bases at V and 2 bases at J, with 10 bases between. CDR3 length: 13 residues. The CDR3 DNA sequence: TGTGCCAGCAGCCTGTGGGACACCTACGAGCAGTACTTC. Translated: CASSLWDTYEQYF.

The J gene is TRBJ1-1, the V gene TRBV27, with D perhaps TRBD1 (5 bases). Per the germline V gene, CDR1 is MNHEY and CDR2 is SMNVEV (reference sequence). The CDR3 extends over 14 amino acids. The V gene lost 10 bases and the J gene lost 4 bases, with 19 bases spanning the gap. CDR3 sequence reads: CATHGPGVGTEAFF. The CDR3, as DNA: TGTGCCACCCACGGGCCGGGGGTCGGCACTGAAGCTTTCTTT.

The CDR3 coding sequence is TGTGCCAGCAGCTTCGGGGAGACCCAGTACTTC. Protein sequence: CASSFGETQYF. The chain carries TRBV7-8 and TRBJ2-5; D is unclear. Trimming shortened V by 3 bases and J by 5 bases, and 4 bases separated the two germline ends. The CDR3 totals 11 residues. From germline, CDR1 is SGHVS and CDR2 FQNEAQ.

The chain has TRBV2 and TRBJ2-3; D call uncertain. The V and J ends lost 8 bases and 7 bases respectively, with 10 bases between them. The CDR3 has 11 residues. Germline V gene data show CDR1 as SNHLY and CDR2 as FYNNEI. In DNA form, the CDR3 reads TGTGCCAGCCAGGATTCTAATACGCAGTATTTT. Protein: CASQDSNTQYF.

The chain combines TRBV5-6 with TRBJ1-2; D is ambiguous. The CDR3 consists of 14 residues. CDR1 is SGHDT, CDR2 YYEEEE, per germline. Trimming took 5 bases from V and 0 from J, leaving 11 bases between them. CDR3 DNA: TGTGCCAGCAGTAACAGATTAGCTAACTATGGCTACACCTTC. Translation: CASSNRLANYGYTF.

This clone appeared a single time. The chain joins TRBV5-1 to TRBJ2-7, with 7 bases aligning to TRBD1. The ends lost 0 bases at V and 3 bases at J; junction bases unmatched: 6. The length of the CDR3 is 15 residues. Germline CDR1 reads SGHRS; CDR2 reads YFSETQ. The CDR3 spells CASSLGRDSFYEQYF. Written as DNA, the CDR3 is TGCGCCAGCAGCTTGGGCCGGGACAGCTTCTACGAGCAGTACTTC. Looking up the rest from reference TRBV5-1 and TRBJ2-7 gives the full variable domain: KAGVTQTPRYLIKTRGQQVTLSCSPISGHRSVSWYQQTPGQGLQFLFEYFSETQRNKGNFPGRFSGRQFSNSRSEMNVSTLELGDSALYLCASSLGRDSFYEQYFGPGTRLTVT.

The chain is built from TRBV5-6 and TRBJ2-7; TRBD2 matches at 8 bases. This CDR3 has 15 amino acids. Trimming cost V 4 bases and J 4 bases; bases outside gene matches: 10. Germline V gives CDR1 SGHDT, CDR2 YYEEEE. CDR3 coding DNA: TGTGCCAGCAGCACCGCTGGGACTAGTAGGTACGAGCAGTACTTC. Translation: CASSTAGTSRYEQYF.

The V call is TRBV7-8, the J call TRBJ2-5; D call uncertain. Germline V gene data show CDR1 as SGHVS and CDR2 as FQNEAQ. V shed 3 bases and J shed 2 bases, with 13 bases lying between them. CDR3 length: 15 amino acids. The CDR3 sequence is CASSFPARAQETQYF. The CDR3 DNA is TGTGCCAGCAGCTTTCCTGCCCGAGCACAAGAGACCCAGTACTTC.

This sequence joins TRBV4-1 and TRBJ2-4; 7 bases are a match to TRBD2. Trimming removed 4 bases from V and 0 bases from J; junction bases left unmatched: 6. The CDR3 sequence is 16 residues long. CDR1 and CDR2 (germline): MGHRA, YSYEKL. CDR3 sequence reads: CASSPGRGEAKNIQYF. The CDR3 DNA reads TGCGCCAGCAGCCCCGGACGGGGGGAAGCCAAAAACATTCAGTACTTC.

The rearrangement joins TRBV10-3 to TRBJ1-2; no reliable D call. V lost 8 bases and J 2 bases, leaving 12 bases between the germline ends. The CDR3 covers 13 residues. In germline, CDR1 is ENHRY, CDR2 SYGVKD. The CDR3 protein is CAIGIRENYGYTF. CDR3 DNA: TGTGCCATCGGGATCCGGGAGAACTATGGCTACACCTTC.

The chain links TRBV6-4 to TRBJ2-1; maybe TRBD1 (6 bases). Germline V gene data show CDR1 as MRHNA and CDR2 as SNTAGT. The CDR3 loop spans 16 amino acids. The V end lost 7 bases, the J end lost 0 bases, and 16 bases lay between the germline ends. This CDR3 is CASNEDRPYSYNEQFF. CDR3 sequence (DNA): TGTGCCAGCAACGAGGACAGACCTTACTCCTACAATGAGCAGTTCTTC.

As DNA, the CDR3 is TGTGCCATCAGTGAGGACGGGACAGGGGGCAGCTCTGGGGCCAACGTCCTGACTTTC. It is translated as CAISEDGTGGSSGANVLTF. The rearrangement links TRBV10-3 to TRBJ2-6, with 12 bases matching TRBD1. Germline V gives CDR1 ENHRY, CDR2 SYGVKD. V lost 2 bases, J lost 0 bases, and 5 bases stayed unmatched. This CDR3 region has 19 residues.

The CDR3 DNA reads TGTGCCAGCAGTCAGACAGAGGATTATGGCTACACCTTC. The encoded protein is CASSQTEDYGYTF. This sequence joins TRBV2 and TRBJ1-2; a weak D match, TRBD1 (5 bases). The CDR3 spans 13 residues. Trimming shortened V by 5 bases and J by 5 bases, and 12 bases separated the two germline ends. The germline gives CDR1 SNHLY, CDR2 FYNNEI.

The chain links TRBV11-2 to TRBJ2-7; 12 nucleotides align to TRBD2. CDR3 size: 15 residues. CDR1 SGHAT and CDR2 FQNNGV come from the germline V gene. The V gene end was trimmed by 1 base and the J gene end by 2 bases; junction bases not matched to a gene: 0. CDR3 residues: CASSLGTSGAYEQYF. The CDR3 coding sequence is TGTGCCAGCAGCTTAGGGACTAGCGGGGCCTACGAGCAGTACTTC. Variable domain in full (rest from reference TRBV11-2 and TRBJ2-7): EAGVAQSPRYKIIEKRQSVAFWCNPISGHATLYWYQQILGQGPKLLIQFQNNGVVDDSQLPKDRFSAERLKGVDSTLKIQPAKLEDSAVYLCASSLGTSGAYEQYFGPGTRLTVT.

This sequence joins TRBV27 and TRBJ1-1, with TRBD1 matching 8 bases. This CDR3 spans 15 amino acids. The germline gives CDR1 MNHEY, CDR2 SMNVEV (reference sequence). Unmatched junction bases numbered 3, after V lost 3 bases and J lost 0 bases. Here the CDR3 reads CASSLAGQVNTEAFF. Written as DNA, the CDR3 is TGTGCCAGCAGTTTGGCGGGACAGGTGAACACTGAAGCTTTCTTT.

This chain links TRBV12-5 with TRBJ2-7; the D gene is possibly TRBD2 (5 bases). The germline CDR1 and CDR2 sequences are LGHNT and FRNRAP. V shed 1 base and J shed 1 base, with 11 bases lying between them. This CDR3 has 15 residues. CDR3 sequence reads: CASGLGGLGSYEQYF. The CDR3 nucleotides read TGTGCTAGTGGTTTGGGAGGGTTGGGGTCCTACGAGCAGTACTTC.

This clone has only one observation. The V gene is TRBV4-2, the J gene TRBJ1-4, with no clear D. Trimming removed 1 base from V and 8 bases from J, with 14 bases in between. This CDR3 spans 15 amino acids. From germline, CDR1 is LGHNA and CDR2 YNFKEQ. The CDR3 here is CASSQGYGDQEKLFF. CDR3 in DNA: TGTGCCAGCAGCCAAGGGTACGGGGATCAAGAAAAACTGTTTTTT.

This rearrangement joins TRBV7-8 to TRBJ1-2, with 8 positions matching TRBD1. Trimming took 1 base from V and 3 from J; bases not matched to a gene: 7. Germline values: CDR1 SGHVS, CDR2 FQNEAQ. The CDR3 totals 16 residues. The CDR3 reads CASSLGRQGRDYGYTF. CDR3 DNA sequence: TGTGCCAGCAGCTTAGGAAGACAGGGGCGGGACTATGGCTACACCTTC.

As DNA, the CDR3 is TGCGCCAGCAGCCCAGGCATCAAAGGGAACACTGAAGCTTTCTTT. This codes for CASSPGIKGNTEAFF. This chain connects TRBV5-1 to TRBJ1-1, with D unclear. The germline CDR1 and CDR2 sequences are SGHRS and YFSETQ. The V end was cut by 4 bases, the J end by 1 base, with 14 bases between. The CDR3 has 15 amino acids.

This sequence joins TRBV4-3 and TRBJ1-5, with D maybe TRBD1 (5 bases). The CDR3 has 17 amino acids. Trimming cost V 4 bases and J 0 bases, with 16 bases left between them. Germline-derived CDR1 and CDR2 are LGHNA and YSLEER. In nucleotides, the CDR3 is TGCGCCAGCAGCCCCTCAACAGGCCTGTATAGCAATCAGCCCCAGCATTTT. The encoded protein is CASSPSTGLYSNQPQHF.

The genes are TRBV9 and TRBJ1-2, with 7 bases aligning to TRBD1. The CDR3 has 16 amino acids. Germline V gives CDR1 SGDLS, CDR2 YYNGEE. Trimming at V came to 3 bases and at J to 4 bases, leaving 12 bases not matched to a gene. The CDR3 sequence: CASSGQPSTGFYGYTF. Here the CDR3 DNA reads TGTGCCAGCAGCGGACAACCCTCGACAGGGTTCTATGGCTACACCTTC.

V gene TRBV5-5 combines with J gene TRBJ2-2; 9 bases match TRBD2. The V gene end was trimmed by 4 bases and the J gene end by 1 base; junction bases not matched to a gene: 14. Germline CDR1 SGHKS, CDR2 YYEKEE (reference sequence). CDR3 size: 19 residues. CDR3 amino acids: CASSHPPSGAHKNTGELFF. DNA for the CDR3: TGTGCCAGCAGCCACCCGCCTAGCGGGGCGCACAAGAACACCGGGGAGCTGTTTTTT.